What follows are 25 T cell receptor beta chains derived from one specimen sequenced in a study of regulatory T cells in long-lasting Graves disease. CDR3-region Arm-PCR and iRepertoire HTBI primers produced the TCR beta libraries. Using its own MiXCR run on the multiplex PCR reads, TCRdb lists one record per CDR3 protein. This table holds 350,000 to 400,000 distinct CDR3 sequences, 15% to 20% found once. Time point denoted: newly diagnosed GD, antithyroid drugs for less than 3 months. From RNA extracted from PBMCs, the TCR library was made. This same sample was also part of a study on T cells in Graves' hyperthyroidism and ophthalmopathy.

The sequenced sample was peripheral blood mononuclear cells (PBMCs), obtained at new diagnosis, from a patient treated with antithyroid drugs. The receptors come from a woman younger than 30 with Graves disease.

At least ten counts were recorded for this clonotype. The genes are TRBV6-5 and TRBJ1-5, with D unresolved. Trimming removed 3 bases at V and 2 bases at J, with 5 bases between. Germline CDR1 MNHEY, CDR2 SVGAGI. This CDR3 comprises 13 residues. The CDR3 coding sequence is TGTGCCAGCAGTTATGATGGCAATCAGCCCCAGCATTTT. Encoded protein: CASSYDGNQPQHF.

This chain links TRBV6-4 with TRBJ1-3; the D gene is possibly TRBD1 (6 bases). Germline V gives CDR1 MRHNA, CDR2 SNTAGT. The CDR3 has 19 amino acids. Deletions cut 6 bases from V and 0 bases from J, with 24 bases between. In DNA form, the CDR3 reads TGTGCCAGCAGCCTTGAGGGGGAAGATTGGGGATTCTCTGGAAACACCATATATTTT. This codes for CASSLEGEDWGFSGNTIYF.

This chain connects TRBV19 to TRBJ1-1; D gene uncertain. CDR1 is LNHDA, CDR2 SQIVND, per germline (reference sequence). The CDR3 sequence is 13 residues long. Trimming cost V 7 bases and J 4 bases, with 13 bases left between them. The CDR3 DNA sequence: TGTGCCAGTATGCTCCTTCGGGGCACTGAAGCTTTCTTT. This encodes CASMLLRGTEAFF.

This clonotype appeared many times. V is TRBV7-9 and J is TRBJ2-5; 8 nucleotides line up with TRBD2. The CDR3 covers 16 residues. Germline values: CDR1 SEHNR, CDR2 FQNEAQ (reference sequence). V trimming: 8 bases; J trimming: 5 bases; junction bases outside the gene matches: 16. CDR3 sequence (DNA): TGTGCCAGCCTGGGGGGCCAACGAAGCGGGGGTGAGACCCAGTACTTC. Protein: CASLGGQRSGGETQYF. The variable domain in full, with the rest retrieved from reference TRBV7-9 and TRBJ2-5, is DTGVSQNPRHKITKRGQNVTFRCDPISEHNRLYWYRQTLGQGPEFLTYFQNEAQLEKSRLLSDRFSAERPKGSFSTLEIQRTEQGDSAMYLCASLGGQRSGGETQYFGPGTRLLVL.

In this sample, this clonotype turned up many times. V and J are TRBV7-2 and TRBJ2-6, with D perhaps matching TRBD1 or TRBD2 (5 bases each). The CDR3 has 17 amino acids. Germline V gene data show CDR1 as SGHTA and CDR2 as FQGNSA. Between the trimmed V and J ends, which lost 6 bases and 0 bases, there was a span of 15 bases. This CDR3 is CASSPGRESSGANVLTF. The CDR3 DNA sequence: TGTGCCAGCAGTCCGGGACGCGAAAGCTCTGGGGCCAACGTCCTGACTTTC.

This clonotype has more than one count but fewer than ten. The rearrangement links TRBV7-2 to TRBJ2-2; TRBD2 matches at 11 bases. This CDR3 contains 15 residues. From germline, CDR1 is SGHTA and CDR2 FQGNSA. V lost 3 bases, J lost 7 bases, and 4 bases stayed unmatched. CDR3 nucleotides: TGTGCCAGCAGCTTGACTAGCGGGGCGGGCGGGGAGCTGTTTTTT. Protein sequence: CASSLTSGAGGELFF.

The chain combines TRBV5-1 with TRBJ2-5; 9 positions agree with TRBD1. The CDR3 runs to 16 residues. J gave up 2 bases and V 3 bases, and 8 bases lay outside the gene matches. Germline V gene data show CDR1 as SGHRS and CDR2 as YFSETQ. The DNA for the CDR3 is TGCGCCAGCAGCTGGGGGGACAGGGCAGGACAAGAGACCCAGTACTTC. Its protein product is CASSWGDRAGQETQYF.

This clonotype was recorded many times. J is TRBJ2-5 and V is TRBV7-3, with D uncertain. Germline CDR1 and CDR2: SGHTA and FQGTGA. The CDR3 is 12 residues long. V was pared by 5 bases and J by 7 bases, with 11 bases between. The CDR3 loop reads CASSPPLGTQYF. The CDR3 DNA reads TGTGCCAGCAGCCCCCCTCTGGGGACCCAGTACTTC.

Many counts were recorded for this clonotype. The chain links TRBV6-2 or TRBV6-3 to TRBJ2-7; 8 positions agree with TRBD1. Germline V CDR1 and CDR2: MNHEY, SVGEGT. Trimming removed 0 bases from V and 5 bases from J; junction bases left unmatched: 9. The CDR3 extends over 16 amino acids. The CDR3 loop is CASSYSIGQGIHEQYF. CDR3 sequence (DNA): TGTGCCAGCAGTTACTCGATAGGACAGGGTATCCACGAGCAGTACTTC.

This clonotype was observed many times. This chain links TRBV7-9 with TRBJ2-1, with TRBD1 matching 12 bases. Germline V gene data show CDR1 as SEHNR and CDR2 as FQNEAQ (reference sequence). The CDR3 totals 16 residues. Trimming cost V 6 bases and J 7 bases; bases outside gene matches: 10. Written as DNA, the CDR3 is TGTGCCAGCAGTCAGCCCGGGACAGGGGGCCTAAATGAGCAGTTCTTC. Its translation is CASSQPGTGGLNEQFF.

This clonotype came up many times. The CDR3 nucleotides read TGCAGCGTTGAGACGATGGGCAGGGAAGGCACTGAAGCTTTCTTT. Protein sequence: CSVETMGREGTEAFF. This sequence joins TRBV29-1 and TRBJ1-1; weak D call: TRBD1 (5 bases). The CDR3 sequence is 15 residues long. CDR1 is SQVTM and CDR2 is ANQGSEA in the germline V gene. V was trimmed by 3 bases and J by 4 bases, leaving 18 bases between them.

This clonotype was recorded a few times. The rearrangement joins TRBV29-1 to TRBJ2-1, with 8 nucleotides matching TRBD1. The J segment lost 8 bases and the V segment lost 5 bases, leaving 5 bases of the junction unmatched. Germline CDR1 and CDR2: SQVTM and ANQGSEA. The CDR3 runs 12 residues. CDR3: CSVYGQGHEQFF. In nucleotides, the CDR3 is TGCAGCGTTTATGGACAGGGACATGAGCAGTTCTTC.

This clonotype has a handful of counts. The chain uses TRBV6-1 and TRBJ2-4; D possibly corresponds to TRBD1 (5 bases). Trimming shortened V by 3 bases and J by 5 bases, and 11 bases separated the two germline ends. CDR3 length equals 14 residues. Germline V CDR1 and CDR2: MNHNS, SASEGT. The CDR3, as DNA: TGTGCCAGCAGTGACAGGGTCTGGGAAAACATTCAGTACTTC. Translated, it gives CASSDRVWENIQYF.

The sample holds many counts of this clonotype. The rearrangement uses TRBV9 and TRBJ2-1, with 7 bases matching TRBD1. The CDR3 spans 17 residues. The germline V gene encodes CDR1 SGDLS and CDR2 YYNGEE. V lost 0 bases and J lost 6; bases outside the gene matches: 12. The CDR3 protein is CASSVDSGQGVVNEQFF. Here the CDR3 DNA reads TGTGCCAGCAGCGTAGATTCGGGGCAGGGGGTTGTCAATGAGCAGTTCTTC.

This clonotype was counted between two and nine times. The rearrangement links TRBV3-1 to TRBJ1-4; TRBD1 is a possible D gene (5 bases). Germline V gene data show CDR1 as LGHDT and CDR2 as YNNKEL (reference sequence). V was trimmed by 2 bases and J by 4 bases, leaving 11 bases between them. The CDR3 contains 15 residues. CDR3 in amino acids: CASSQSSGYNEKLFF. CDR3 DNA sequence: TGTGCCAGCAGCCAATCATCAGGGTATAATGAAAAACTGTTTTTT. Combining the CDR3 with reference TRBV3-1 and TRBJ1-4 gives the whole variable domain DTAVSQTPKYLVTQMGNDKSIKCEQNLGHDTMYWYKQDSKKFLKIMFSYNNKELIINETVPNRFSPKSPDKAHLNLHINSLELGDSAVYFCASSQSSGYNEKLFFGSGTQLSVL.

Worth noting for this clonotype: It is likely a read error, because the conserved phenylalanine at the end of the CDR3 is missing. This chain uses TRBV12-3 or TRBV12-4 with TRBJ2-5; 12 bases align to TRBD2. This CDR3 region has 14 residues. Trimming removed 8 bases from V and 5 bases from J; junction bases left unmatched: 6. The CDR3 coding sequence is TGTGCCAGCGGCCTAGCGGGGGGGAGGGAGACCCAGTACCTC. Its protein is CASGLAGGRETQYL.

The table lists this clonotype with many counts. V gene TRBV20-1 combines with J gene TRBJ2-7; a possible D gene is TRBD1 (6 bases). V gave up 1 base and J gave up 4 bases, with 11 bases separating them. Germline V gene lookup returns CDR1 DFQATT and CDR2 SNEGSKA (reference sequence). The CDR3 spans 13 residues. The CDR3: CSARGPQGYEQYF. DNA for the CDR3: TGCAGTGCTAGAGGTCCCCAGGGGTACGAGCAGTACTTC.

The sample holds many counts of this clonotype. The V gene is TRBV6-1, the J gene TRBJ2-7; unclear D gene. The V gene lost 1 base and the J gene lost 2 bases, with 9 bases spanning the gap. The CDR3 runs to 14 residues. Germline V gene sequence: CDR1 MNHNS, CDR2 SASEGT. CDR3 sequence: CASSEDSLTYEQYF. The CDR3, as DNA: TGTGCCAGCAGTGAAGACAGTCTTACCTACGAGCAGTACTTC.

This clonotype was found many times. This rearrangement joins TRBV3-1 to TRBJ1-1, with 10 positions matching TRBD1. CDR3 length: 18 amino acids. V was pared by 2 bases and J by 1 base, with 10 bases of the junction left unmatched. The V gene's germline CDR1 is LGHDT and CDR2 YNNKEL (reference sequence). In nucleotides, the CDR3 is TGTGCCAGCAGCCAACTTCGGGGACAGGGGTTCGCGAACACTGAAGCTTTCTTT. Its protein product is CASSQLRGQGFANTEAFF.

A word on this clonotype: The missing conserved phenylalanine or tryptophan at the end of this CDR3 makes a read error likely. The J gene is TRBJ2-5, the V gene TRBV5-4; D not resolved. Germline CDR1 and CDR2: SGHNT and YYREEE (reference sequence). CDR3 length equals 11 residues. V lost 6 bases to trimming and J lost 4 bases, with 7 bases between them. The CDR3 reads CASTLGETQYS. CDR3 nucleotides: TGTGCCAGCACCCTTGGAGAGACCCAGTACTCC.

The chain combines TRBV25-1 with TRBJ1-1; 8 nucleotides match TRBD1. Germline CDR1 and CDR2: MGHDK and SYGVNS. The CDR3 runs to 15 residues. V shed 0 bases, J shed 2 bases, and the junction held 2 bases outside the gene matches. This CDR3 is CASSEYQGANTEAFF. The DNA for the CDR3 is TGTGCCAGCAGTGAATATCAGGGGGCTAACACTGAAGCTTTCTTT. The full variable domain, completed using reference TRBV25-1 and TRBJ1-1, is EADIYQTPRYLVIGTGKKITLECSQTMGHDKMYWYQQDPGMELHLIHYSYGVNSTEKGDLSSESTVSRIRTEHFPLTLESARPSHTSQYLCASSEYQGANTEAFFGQGTRLTVV.

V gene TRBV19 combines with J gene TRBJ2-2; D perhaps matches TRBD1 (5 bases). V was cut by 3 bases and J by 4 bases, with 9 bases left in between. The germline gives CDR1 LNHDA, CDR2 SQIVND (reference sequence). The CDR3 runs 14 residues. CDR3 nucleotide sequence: TGTGCCAGTAGTATTGACAGCTCCACCGGGGAGCTGTTTTTT. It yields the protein CASSIDSSTGELFF.

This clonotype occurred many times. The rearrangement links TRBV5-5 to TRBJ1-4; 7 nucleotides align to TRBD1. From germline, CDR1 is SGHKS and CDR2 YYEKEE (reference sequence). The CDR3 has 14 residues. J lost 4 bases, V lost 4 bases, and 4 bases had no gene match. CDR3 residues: CASSPDRVNEKLFF. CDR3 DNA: TGTGCCAGCAGCCCCGACAGGGTTAATGAAAAACTGTTTTTT.

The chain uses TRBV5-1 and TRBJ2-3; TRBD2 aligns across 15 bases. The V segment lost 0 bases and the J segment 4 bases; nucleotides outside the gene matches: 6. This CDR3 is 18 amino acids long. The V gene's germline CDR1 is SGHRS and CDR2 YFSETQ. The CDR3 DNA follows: TGCGCCAGCAGCTTGGCCAGTCGGACTAGCGGGGGGGCAGATACGCAGTATTTT. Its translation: CASSLASRTSGGADTQYF.

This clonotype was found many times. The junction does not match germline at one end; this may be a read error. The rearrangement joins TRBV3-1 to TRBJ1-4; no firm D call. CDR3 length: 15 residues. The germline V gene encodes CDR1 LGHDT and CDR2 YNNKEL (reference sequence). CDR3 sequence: CASSQGREINGKLFF. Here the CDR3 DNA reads TGTGCCAGCAGCCAAGGAAGGGAGATTAATGGAAAACTGTTTTTT. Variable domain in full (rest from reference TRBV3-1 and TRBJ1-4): DTAVSQTPKYLVTQMGNDKSIKCEQNLGHDTMYWYKQDSKKFLKIMFSYNNKELIINETVPNRFSPKSPDKAHLNLHINSLELGDSAVYFCASSQGREINGKLFFGSGTQLSVL.